The next 4 T cell receptor beta chains were all read from a single sample in a study of read filtering for tumor transcriptome and immune sequencing. The library was built from 400 ng RNA with molecular barcoded adaptors for alpha/delta and beta/gamma chains. MiXCR was run by TCRdb on the reads, yielding one entry per CDR3 protein. The sample contains tens of thousands of distinct CDR3 sequences, approximately 15% of which appear only once. Material: a population of CD138-negative cells sorted from bone marrow. These TCRs come from a donor at least 40 years old with multiple myeloma.

Details on this clonotype: A much larger clone lies one base from this, so it may be a read error. The V call is TRBV28, the J call TRBJ1-4; D may be TRBD1 (5 bases). The CDR3 totals 15 residues. Germline V gene sequence: CDR1 MDHEN, CDR2 SYDVKM. CDR3 protein: CATSFFGTSGEKLFF. CDR3 DNA sequence: TGTGCCACCAGTTTTTTTGGGACCTCTGGTGAAAAACTGTTTTTT. Full variable domain (remainder filled in from reference TRBV28 and TRBJ1-4): DVKVTQSSRYLVKRTGEKVFLECVQDMDHENMFWYRQDPGLGLRLIYFSYDVKMKEKGDIPEGYSVSREKKERFSLILESASTNQTSMYLCATSFFGTSGEKLFFGSGTQLSVL.

This clonotype showed up many times. The rearrangement uses TRBV20-1 and TRBJ2-1; a weak D match, TRBD2 (6 bases). The germline V gene encodes CDR1 DFQATT and CDR2 SNEGSKA (reference sequence). Between the trimmed V and J ends, which lost 5 bases and 5 bases, there was a span of 16 bases. The CDR3 consists of 14 residues. The CDR3 DNA reads as TGCAGTGCTCCCGAGGATAGCGGTGACAATGAGCAGTTCTTC. Its translation: CSAPEDSGDNEQFF.

This clonotype was seen more than once but under ten times. This chain joins TRBV4-2 and TRBJ1-1; no firm D call. Germline values: CDR1 LGHNA, CDR2 YNFKEQ. The CDR3 consists of 14 residues. V lost 5 bases to trimming and J lost 1 base, with 11 bases between them. The DNA of the CDR3 is TGTGCCAGCAGCAGCACGGGCCAGAACACTGAAGCTTTCTTT. Its protein product is CASSSTGQNTEAFF.

In this sample, this clonotype turned up many times. V gene TRBV20-1 combines with J gene TRBJ2-7; TRBD1 might be the D (6 bases). Germline values: CDR1 DFQATT, CDR2 SNEGSKA (reference sequence). With 3 bases removed from V and 4 bases from J, the gap between germline ends came to 13 bases. This CDR3 region has 13 residues. The CDR3 nucleotides are TGCAGTGCTAGTAGCCAGGGGATATACGAGCAGTACTTC. Its protein is CSASSQGIYEQYF.